A single sample is the source of the 20 T cell receptor beta chains below, sequenced in a study of TIL therapy for anti-PD-1-resistant metastatic lung cancer. Stated time point: pre-treatment sample, taken before nivolumab and TIL therapy. Pleural nodules or supraclavicular lymph nodes made up most of the excised metastases sampled. The libraries were made with immunoSEQ v3. TCRdb's copy holds only in-frame clones and misses some; the assay was immunoSEQ multiplex PCR. The table includes 45,000 to 50,000 clones, about two thirds detected once. The material was tumor tissue, obtained at baseline. The receptors were gathered from a person between 30 and 79 years old with non-small cell lung cancer.

This clone turned up a few times. The J gene is TRBJ2-1, the V gene TRBV29-1; no clear D gene. The CDR3 runs 13 residues. Germline CDR1 SQVTM, CDR2 ANQGSEA. Between the trimmed V and J ends, which lost 4 bases and 0 bases, there was a span of 7 bases. CDR3 in amino acids: CSVGPGSYNEQFF. The CDR3 DNA sequence: TGCAGCGTTGGTCCGGGCTCCTACAATGAGCAGTTCTTC.

This clone came up a few times. The rearrangement joins TRBV7-9 to TRBJ1-3, with 8 bases fitting TRBD1. The trim removed 3 bases at V and 8 bases at J, leaving 15 bases unmatched. The CDR3 is 17 residues long. In germline, CDR1 is SEHNR, CDR2 FQNEAQ (reference sequence). CDR3 region: CASSLIAPGGDRYTIYF. DNA for the CDR3: TGTGCCAGCAGCTTGATAGCCCCAGGGGGCGATCGATACACCATATATTTT.

This clone has more than one count but fewer than ten. This chain uses TRBV10-2 with TRBJ2-4; D possibly corresponds to TRBD1 (6 bases). This CDR3 region has 14 residues. Trimming removed 5 bases at V and 0 bases at J, with 8 bases between. Germline V CDR1 and CDR2: WSHSY, SAAADI. CDR3 sequence (DNA): TGCGCCAGCAGTCCGGACAGAGCCAAAAACATTCAGTACTTC. This sequence encodes CASSPDRAKNIQYF.

The rearrangement links TRBV11-2 to TRBJ2-7; tentatively, D is TRBD1 (6 bases). This CDR3 has 12 amino acids. V lost 2 bases to trimming and J lost 7 bases, with 9 bases between them. Germline-derived CDR1 and CDR2 are SGHAT and FQNNGV. The CDR3, as DNA: TGTGCCAGCAGCTTATTCGGGACAGAGCAGTACTTC. Residues: CASSLFGTEQYF.

The chain combines TRBV19 with TRBJ1-2, with D hard to call. V lost 5 bases and J 0 bases, leaving 10 bases between the germline ends. Germline CDR1 LNHDA, CDR2 SQIVND (reference sequence). This CDR3 comprises 14 residues. CDR3 sequence: CASSVDATNYGYTF. CDR3 nucleotide sequence: TGTGCCAGTAGTGTGGACGCCACTAACTATGGCTACACCTTC.

As regards this clone: A read error may account for a junction end that differs from germline. This sequence joins TRBV11-1 and TRBJ1-3; D unclear. Per germline, CDR1 SGHAT and CDR2 FQDESV (reference sequence). CDR3 length equals 16 residues. In DNA, the CDR3 is TGTGCCAGCAGCGTAGCCTCTTGGCGTGGGAGAAACACCATATATTTT. Translating gives CASSVASWRGRNTIYF. The whole variable domain, remainder taken from reference TRBV11-1 and TRBJ1-3, is EAEVAQSPRYKITEKSQAVAFWCDPISGHATLYWYRQILGQGPELLVQFQDESVVDDSQLPKDRFSAERLKGVDSTLKIQPAELGDSAMYLCASSVASWRGRNTIYFGEGSWLTVV.

This clone was seen once. This chain uses TRBV5-1 with TRBJ1-1; no clear D gene. The CDR3 has 15 residues. Germline V gene lookup returns CDR1 SGHRS and CDR2 YFSETQ. V dropped 0 bases and J dropped 1 base, with 10 bases sitting between them. CDR3 sequence: CASSLERIPNTEAFF. CDR3 bases: TGCGCCAGCAGCTTGGAACGGATTCCGAACACTGAAGCTTTCTTT. Filled out from reference TRBV5-1 and TRBJ1-1, the complete variable domain reads KAGVTQTPRYLIKTRGQQVTLSCSPISGHRSVSWYQQTPGQGLQFLFEYFSETQRNKGNFPGRFSGRQFSNSRSEMNVSTLELGDSALYLCASSLERIPNTEAFFGQGTRLTVV.

In this sample, this clone turned up a few times. This sequence joins TRBV15 and TRBJ1-1; D is unclear. V was trimmed by 7 bases and J by 1 base, leaving 13 bases between them. Germline CDR1 is LNHNV and CDR2 is YYDKDF (reference sequence). There are 14 residues in the CDR3. This chain's CDR3 is CATTDSDGNTEAFF. In DNA form, the CDR3 reads TGTGCCACCACCGACTCGGACGGGAACACTGAAGCTTTCTTT.

This clone was recorded a few times. The chain is built from TRBV2 and TRBJ1-2, with TRBD1 matching 7 bases. Germline-derived CDR1 and CDR2 are SNHLY and FYNNEI. J was trimmed by 0 bases and V by 10 bases; bases with no gene match: 2. This CDR3 region has 12 residues. The CDR3 region is CATGTANYGYTF. CDR3 DNA: TGTGCCACCGGGACAGCTAACTATGGCTACACCTTC.

This chain connects TRBV15 to TRBJ1-2; D gene ambiguous. Trimming took off 2 bases at V and 8 bases at J, with 15 bases between the two ends. Germline loops: CDR1 LNHNV, CDR2 YYDKDF (reference sequence). This CDR3 has 14 residues. The DNA of the CDR3 is TGTGCCACCAGCAGACCCACAGTCCCGAGGGGCTACACCTTC. It is translated as CATSRPTVPRGYTF.

In this sample, this clone turned up a few times. This chain joins TRBV30 and TRBJ2-2; D remains unclear. Per germline, CDR1 GTSNPN and CDR2 SVGIG (reference sequence). V was shortened by 0 bases and J by 5 bases, with 10 bases between the two germline ends. CDR3 length: 14 amino acids. The CDR3 loop is CAWSVRLETGELFF. The DNA of the CDR3 is TGTGCCTGGAGTGTAAGGCTAGAAACCGGGGAGCTGTTTTTT.

There are a few counts of this clone. V is TRBV6-5 and J is TRBJ1-5, with D perhaps matching TRBD1 (5 bases). Between the trimmed V and J ends, which lost 6 bases and 3 bases, there was a span of 15 bases. This CDR3 has 15 residues. CDR1 is MNHEY, CDR2 SVGAGI, per germline. Here the CDR3 reads CASRISGAANQPQHF. CDR3 bases: TGTGCCAGCAGGATCTCTGGGGCGGCCAATCAGCCCCAGCATTTT.

The genes are TRBV30 and TRBJ2-5, with a tentative D call TRBD2 (9 bases). CDR3 size: 18 residues. Per the germline V gene, CDR1 is GTSNPN and CDR2 is SVGIG (reference sequence). Trimming left V 3 bases short and J 7 bases short, with 30 bases between. CDR3 amino acids: CAWSPWTGNLGGRGTQYF. CDR3 DNA sequence: TGTGCCTGGAGCCCCTGGACAGGGAATTTGGGCGGGAGGGGGACCCAGTACTTC.

This clone occurred a few times. V and J are TRBV5-1 and TRBJ2-2; unclear D gene. V was trimmed by 0 bases and J by 6 bases, leaving 9 bases between them. The CDR3 runs 14 residues. Germline CDR1 SGHRS, CDR2 YFSETQ. The CDR3: CASSLVLGPGELFF. The CDR3 DNA sequence: TGCGCCAGCAGCTTGGTTTTAGGGCCCGGGGAGCTGTTTTTT.

The chain carries TRBV21-1 and TRBJ2-7; whether TRBD1, the table's D call, matches the DNA was not checked. TRBV21-1 is a documented pseudogene. The CDR3 spans 15 residues. The CDR3 DNA reads TGTGCCAGCAGGGTCCAGGTACTTTCTACCTACGAGCAGTACTTC. The encoded protein is CASRVQVLSTYEQYF.

To note about this clone: A much more abundant neighbour one base away suggests this may be a read error. Other DNA sequences in the same sample also yield this CDR3. The chain carries TRBV7-9 and TRBJ1-5; D remains unclear. The germline V gene encodes CDR1 SEHNR and CDR2 FQNEAQ (reference sequence). V gave up 6 bases and J gave up 3 bases, with 12 bases separating them. The CDR3 consists of 14 residues. The CDR3 is CASSLLGSNQPQHF. CDR3 nucleotides: TGTGCCAGCAGTCTTTTGGGGTCCAATCAGCCCCAGCATTTT.

The chain uses TRBV5-1 and TRBJ2-5; D gene ambiguous. This CDR3 is built from 15 residues. Germline-derived CDR1 and CDR2 are SGHRS and YFSETQ. The germline V and J ends were trimmed by 1 base and 2 bases, with 12 bases remaining between them. CDR3 in DNA: TGCGCCAGCAGCTTGATAGACGGGTCTCAAGAGACCCAGTACTTC. It is translated as CASSLIDGSQETQYF. Based on the CDR3 plus reference TRBV5-1 and TRBJ2-5, the full variable domain is KAGVTQTPRYLIKTRGQQVTLSCSPISGHRSVSWYQQTPGQGLQFLFEYFSETQRNKGNFPGRFSGRQFSNSRSEMNVSTLELGDSALYLCASSLIDGSQETQYFGPGTRLLVL.

V usage is TRBV9 and J usage is TRBJ2-5; tentatively, D is TRBD1 or TRBD2 (5 bases each). Per germline, CDR1 SGDLS and CDR2 YYNGEE. Trimming pared 0 bases from V and 5 bases from J, leaving 17 bases between. This CDR3 contains 16 residues. The CDR3 spells CASSVGSVGREETQYF. The CDR3 coding sequence is TGTGCCAGCAGCGTAGGGTCGGTCGGCAGGGAGGAGACCCAGTACTTC.

The chain has TRBV6-6 and TRBJ2-2; 8 bases fit TRBD2. The CDR3 has 16 amino acids. Germline CDR1 is MNHNY and CDR2 is SVGAGI (reference sequence). After removal of 5 bases from V and 7 bases from J, the junction contained 12 bases not matched to a gene. The chain's CDR3 is CASSNILAGRGGELFF. CDR3 bases: TGTGCCAGCAGTAATATTTTAGCGGGAAGGGGCGGGGAGCTGTTTTTT.

The chain carries TRBV4-1 and TRBJ1-4, with D unclear. Trimming took 1 base from V and 4 from J, leaving 16 bases between them. CDR3 length: 17 residues. Germline V gene sequence: CDR1 MGHRA, CDR2 YSYEKL. The CDR3 loop is CASSQASTAAGNEKLFF. In DNA form, the CDR3 reads TGCGCCAGCAGCCAAGCCAGCACGGCAGCGGGTAATGAAAAACTGTTTTTT.